The clone carrying this TCR beta chain showed up just a few times. Its antigen is not identified. This specimen comes from a study of T cell responses to AZD1222 COVID-19 vaccine. Sequencing was performed with immunoSEQ multiplex PCR; in TCRdb, only in-frame clones are kept and a portion is missing. Of about 120,000 clones listed, roughly nine tenths are singletons. Study-level results: Possibly, clonal diversity was underestimated; donors were largely white British and included more females.

CDR1 and CDR2 from the germline V gene are SGHNT and YENEEA. This CDR3 is built from 14 residues. V was clipped by 3 bases and J by 1 base, with 6 bases between them. The sequence came from an adult in good health. The starting material was peripheral blood, obtained on day 0 of AZD1222 vaccination. The chain is built from TRBV11-3 and TRBJ2-2; D unclear. This CDR3 is CASSFLRNTGELFF. As DNA, the CDR3 is TGTGCCAGCAGCTTCTTGCGGAACACCGGGGAGCTGTTTTTT.